This is a list of T cell receptor beta chains from one sample in a study of monozygotic twins with inflammatory bowel disease. TCRdb reprocessed the 5' RACE reads and reports one entry per CDR3 protein, with no DNA. This sample contains 110,000 or so distinct CDR3 sequences. The sequenced material came from blood. Receptors were obtained from a human donor with ulcerative colitis or Crohn's disease, or a healthy co-twin of an affected twin (not recorded which). CDR3s include the opening cysteine and the closing phenylalanine or tryptophan.

V gene	J gene	CDR3 protein
TRBV6-4	TRBJ2-2	CASSERRGDTGELFF
TRBV28	TRBJ1-5	CASTLGFSNQPQHF
TRBV27	TRBJ1-1	CASSLRIRTGNTEAFF
TRBV20-1	TRBJ2-3	CSANSHSITSTDTQYF
TRBV4-1	TRBJ1-2	CASSQSDYRKNYGYTF
TRBV20-1	TRBJ2-1	CSAPDSLAGFYNEQFF
TRBV29-1	TRBJ2-3	CSVVGPVDTDTQYF
TRBV7-2	TRBJ2-4	CASSLADRRQYF
TRBV20-1	TRBJ1-2	CSASMTGTGGFGYTF
TRBV29-1	TRBJ2-1	CSVEKGIDSATYNEQFF
TRBV12-3/TRBV12-4	TRBJ2-3	CASSILLGDTQYF
TRBV6-1	TRBJ2-5	CATESPGRPGETQYF
TRBV9	TRBJ2-2	CASSRSGRALPGELFF
TRBV18	TRBJ1-5	CASSPGTGDYQPQHF
TRBV20-1	TRBJ2-3	CSAILLAGGLGDTQYF
TRBV18	TRBJ2-7	CASSPVTGGYEQYF
TRBV12-3/TRBV12-4	TRBJ2-3	CASSKWGQGTSTDTQYF
TRBV29-1	TRBJ1-2	CTTEVAGTIHGYTF
TRBV12-3/TRBV12-4	TRBJ2-5	CASIFGGLETQYF
TRBV12-3/TRBV12-4	TRBJ1-4	CASRADNFEKLFF
TRBV7-2	TRBJ2-7	CASSLTSGSDYEQYF
TRBV29-1	TRBJ1-2	CSVEARGQMYGYTF
TRBV7-8	TRBJ2-4	CASSFEPGQGANIQYF
TRBV12-3/TRBV12-4	TRBJ2-1	CASRSSGRGYEQFF
TRBV11-1	TRBJ1-2	CASSLGRGSHGYTF
TRBV20-1	TRBJ2-2	CGATSGRGTGELFF
TRBV20-1	TRBJ1-2	CSARDGRVHGYTF
TRBV12-3/TRBV12-4	TRBJ2-2	CASSFIRELFF
TRBV12-3/TRBV12-4	TRBJ2-3	CASSSATTSTDTQYF
TRBV3-1	TRBJ1-4	CASSQATKLFF
TRBV20-1	TRBJ2-1	CSAGGTASYNEQFF
TRBV5-1	TRBJ2-5	CASSPGQGDRETQYF
TRBV3-1	TRBJ2-7	CASIQDLEGYEQYF
TRBV4-2	TRBJ2-2	CASSRLIPGAVGTGELFF
TRBV7-2	TRBJ2-7	CASSQRAAIGEQYF
TRBV20-1	TRBJ2-1	CSARSDSRTSGRVYNEQFF
TRBV19	TRBJ2-7	CASSPIAGESYEQYF
TRBV20-1	TRBJ1-1	CSASFLQHNTEAFF
TRBV20-1	TRBJ1-6	CSARRPGQGVEYSPLHF
TRBV2	TRBJ1-2	CASSALSGPYGYTF
TRBV19	TRBJ2-5	CASSPILWPQETQYF
TRBV7-8	TRBJ1-1	CASSSTVMNTEAFF
TRBV6-5	TRBJ1-4	CASSSRTVEKLFF
TRBV7-2	TRBJ1-3	CASSLGFSGNTIYF
TRBV7-3	TRBJ2-3	CASSSQGLSTDTQYF
TRBV11-1	TRBJ2-3	CASSLGGLGTSERTDTQYF